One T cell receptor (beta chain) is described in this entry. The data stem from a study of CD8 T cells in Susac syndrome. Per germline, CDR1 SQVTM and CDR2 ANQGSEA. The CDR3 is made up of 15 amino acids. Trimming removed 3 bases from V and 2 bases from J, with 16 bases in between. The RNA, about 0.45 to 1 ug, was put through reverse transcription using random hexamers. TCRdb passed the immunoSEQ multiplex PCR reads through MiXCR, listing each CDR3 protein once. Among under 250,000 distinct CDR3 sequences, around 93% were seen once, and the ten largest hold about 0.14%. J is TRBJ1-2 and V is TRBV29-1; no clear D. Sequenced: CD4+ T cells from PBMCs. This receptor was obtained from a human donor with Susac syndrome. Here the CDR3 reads CSVDRPAGTNYGYTF. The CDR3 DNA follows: TGCAGCGTTGATAGGCCGGCCGGAACAAACTATGGCTACACCTTC.